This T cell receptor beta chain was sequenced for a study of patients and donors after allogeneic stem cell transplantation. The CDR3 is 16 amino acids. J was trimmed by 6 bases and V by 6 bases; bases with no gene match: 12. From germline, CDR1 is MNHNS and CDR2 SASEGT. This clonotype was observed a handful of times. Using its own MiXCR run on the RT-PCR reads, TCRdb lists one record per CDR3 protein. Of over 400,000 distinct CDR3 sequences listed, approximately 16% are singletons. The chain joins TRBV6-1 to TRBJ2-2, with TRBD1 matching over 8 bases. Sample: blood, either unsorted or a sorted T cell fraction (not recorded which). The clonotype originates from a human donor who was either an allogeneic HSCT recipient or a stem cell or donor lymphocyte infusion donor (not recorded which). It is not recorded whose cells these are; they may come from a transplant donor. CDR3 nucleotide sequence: TGTGCCAGCAGAAAGGCGGGCAGGGGGCCTTCCGGGGAGCTGTTTTTT. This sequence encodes CASRKAGRGPSGELFF.